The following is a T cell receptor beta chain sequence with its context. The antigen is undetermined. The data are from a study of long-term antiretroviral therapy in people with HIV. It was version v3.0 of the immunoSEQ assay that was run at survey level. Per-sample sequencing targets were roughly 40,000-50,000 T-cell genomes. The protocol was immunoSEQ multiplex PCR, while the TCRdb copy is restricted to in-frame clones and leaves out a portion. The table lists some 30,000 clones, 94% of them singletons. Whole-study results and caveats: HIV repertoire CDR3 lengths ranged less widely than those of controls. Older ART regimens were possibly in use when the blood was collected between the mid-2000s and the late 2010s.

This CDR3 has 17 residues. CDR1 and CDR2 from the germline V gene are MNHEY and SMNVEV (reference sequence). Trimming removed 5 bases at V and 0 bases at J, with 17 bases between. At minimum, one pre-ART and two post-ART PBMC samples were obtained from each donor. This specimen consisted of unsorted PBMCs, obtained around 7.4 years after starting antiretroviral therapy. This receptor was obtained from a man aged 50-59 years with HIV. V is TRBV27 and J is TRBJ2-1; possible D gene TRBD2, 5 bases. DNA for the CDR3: TGTGCCAGCAGTCTAACAGCGGTCCCCGACTCCTACAATGAGCAGTTCTTC. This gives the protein CASSLTAVPDSYNEQFF.